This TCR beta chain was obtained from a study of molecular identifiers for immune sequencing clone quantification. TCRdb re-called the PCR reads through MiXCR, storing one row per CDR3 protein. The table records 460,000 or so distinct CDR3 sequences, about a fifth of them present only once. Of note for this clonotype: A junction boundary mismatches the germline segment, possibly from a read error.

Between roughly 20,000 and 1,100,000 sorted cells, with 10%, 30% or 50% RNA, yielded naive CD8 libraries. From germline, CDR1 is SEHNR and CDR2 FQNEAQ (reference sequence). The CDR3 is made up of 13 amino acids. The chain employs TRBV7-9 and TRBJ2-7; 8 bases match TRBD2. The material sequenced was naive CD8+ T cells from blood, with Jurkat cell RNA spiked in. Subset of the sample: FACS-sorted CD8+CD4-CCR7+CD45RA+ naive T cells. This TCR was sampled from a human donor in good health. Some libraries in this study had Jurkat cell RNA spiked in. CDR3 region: CPSSLGLGYEQYF. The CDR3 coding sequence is TGTCCCAGCAGCTTGGGACTAGGTTACGAGCAGTACTTC.